This TCR beta chain was sequenced in a study of T cell responses to AZD1222 COVID-19 vaccine. Overall study findings and caveats: White British donors predominated, females outnumbered males, and clonal diversity was possibly underestimated.

This CDR3 region has 14 residues. V lost 3 bases, J lost 2 bases, and 10 bases lay in between. CDR1 is ENHRY, CDR2 SYGVKD, per germline. Assay used: immunoSEQ multiplex PCR; TCRdb lists only in-frame clones, some missing. The sample comprises fewer than 150,000 clones, approximately 86% of which are singletons, and roughly 5.7% rests with the top ten. Comment on this clone: Its antigen is currently unknown.

The sequence derives from an adult who received the AZD1222 COVID-19 vaccine. The specimen comprised peripheral blood, sampled 28 days after the second AZD1222 dose. The chain carries TRBV10-3 and TRBJ1-1; D is possibly TRBD1 (5 bases). CDR3 residues: CAISERGDNTEAFF. DNA of the CDR3: TGTGCCATCAGTGAAAGAGGGGACAACACTGAAGCTTTCTTT.